This T cell receptor beta chain was retrieved from a study of tumor-infiltrating lymphocytes in primary liver carcinoma. From germline, CDR1 is SGHDT and CDR2 YYEEEE. V shed 4 bases and J shed 7 bases, with 15 bases lying between them. The CDR3 extends over 15 amino acids. Extraction of RNA together with DNA used roughly 18-32 mg of unsorted bulk tissue. Per tumor, sampling covered five separate regions. Without exception, tumor samples held over 90% viable tumor cells. With approximately 470 ng total RNA as template and a constant-region primer, TCR beta cDNA was made. Investigators got TCR beta libraries out of three nested multiplex PCR rounds, done with slightly modified ARM-PCR. It was with TRBV1-TRBV30 forward primers and a C-beta reverse primer that the first two PCR rounds were run, at 10 to 11 cycles each. One entry per CDR3 protein, called by TCRdb with MiXCR from the multiplex PCR reads. The data show about 190,000 distinct CDR3 sequences, approximately 86% seen once.

In its sample, this clonotype is medium-sized. Sequencing was performed on tumor tissue from primary liver carcinoma. The sequence was obtained from a man aged 40-49 years with primary liver carcinoma and hepatitis B virus infection. J is TRBJ1-6 and V is TRBV5-6; D remains ambiguous. The CDR3 nucleotides are TGTGCCAGCAGCCCAAGGACTCCAGTGAATTCACCCCTCCACTTT. It encodes CASSPRTPVNSPLHF.